The sequence of this T cell receptor beta chain was determined in a study of T cell responses to AZD1222 COVID-19 vaccine. Looking at the study overall: Second-dose recipients at about 4 or about 12 weeks were treated as one pooled group.

Whole-study results and caveats: Among the donors, most were white British and more were female, and clonal diversity was possibly underestimated. Spike was spanned by vaccine-associated CD4 TCRs, which were dominant at 160-218 and 743-854. Of spike-specific TCRs, nearly half reportedly target regions left unmutated in variants.

Only in-frame clones appear in the TCRdb table, and some are missing; sequencing was by immunoSEQ multiplex PCR. The sample has about 150,000 clones, about 87% seen once. The CDR3 contains 15 residues. Per germline, CDR1 SGHTA and CDR2 FQGNSA. V was pared by 6 bases and J by 4 bases, with 16 bases between. A word on this clone: The antigen remains unidentified.

The input for sequencing was peripheral blood, taken on day 0 of AZD1222 vaccination. The clonotype was recovered from an adult in good health. The J gene is TRBJ1-3, the V gene TRBV7-2, with D possibly being TRBD1 (5 bases). CDR3 sequence reads: CASSQTGGGGNTIYF. The CDR3, as DNA: TGTGCCAGCAGTCAAACTGGTGGGGGGGGAAACACCATATATTTT.